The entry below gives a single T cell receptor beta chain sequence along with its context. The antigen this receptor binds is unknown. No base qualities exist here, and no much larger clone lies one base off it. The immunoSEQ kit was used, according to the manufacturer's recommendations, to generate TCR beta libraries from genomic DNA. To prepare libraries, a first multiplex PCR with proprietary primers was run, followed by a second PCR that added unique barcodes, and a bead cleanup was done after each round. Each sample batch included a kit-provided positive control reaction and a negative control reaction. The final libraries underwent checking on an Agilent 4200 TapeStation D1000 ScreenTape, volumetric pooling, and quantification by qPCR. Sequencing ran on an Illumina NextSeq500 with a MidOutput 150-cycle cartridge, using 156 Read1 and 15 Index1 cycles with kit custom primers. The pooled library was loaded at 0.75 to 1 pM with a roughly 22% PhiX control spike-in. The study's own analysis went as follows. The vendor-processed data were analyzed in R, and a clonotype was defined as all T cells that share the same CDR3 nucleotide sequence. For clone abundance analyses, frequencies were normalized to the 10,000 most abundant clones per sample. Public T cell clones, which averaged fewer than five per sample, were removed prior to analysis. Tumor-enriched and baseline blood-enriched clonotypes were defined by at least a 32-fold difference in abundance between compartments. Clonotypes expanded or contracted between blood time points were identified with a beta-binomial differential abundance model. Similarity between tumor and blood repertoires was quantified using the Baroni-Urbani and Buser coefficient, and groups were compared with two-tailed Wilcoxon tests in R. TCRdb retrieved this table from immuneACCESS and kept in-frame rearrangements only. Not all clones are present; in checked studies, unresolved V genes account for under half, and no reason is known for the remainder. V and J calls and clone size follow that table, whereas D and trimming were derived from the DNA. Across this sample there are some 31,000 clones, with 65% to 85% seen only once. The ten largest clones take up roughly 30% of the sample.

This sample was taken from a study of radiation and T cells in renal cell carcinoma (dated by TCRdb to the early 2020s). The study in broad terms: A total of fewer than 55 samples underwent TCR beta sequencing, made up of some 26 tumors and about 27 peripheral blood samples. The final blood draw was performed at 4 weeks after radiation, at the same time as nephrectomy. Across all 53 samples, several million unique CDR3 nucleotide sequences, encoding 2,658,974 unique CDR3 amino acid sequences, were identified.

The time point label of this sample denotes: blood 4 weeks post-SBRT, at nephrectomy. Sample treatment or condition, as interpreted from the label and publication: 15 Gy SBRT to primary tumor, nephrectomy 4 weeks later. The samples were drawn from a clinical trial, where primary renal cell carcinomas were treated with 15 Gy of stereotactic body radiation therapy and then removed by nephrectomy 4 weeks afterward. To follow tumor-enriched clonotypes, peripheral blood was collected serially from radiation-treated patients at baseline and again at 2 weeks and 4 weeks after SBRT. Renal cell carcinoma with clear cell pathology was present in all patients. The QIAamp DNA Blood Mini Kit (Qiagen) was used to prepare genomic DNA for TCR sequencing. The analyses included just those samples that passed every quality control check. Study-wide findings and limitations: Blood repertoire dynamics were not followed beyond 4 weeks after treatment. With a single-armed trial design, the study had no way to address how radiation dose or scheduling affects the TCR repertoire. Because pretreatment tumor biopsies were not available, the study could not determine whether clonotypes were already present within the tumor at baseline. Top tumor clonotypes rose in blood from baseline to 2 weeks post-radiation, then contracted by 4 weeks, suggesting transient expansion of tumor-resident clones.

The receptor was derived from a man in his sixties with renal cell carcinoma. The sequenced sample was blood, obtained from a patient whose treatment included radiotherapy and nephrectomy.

DNA sequence: TGCAGCGTTGATAGGGTCCAGACTGAAGCTTTCTTT. Its protein product is CSVDRVQTEAFF. Rearrangement joined TRBV29-1 to TRBJ1-1; the D gene remains uncertain. Looking up the germline V gene yields CDR1 SQVTM and CDR2 ANQGSEA. Taken from cysteine to phenylalanine, the CDR3 has 12 residues. The retained sequence is limited to the CDR3, 36 bases, with the frame set at the first base. V drops 3 bases and J drops 5 bases, leaving 10 bases in between.